The source of this T cell receptor beta chain is a study of CD8+CD57+ T cells in acquired aplastic anemia. TCR beta VDJ and CDR3 profiling used genomic DNA as template. Via MiXCR, TCRdb re-called the reads, giving one row per CDR3 protein. The sample yields 150,000 to 200,000 distinct CDR3 sequences, 63% seen once. In patients chosen for sequencing, flow cytometry had shown CD8+CD57+ cell expansion. This sequence was found in a human donor with aplastic anemia. Sequencing input: sorted CD4+, CD8+, or CD8+CD57+ T cells (not recorded which) from PBMCs.

Here the CDR3 reads CASSIRRGAGTGLGGHTQYF. The CDR3 DNA follows: TGTGCCAGTAGTATACGGAGAGGAGCGGGGACGGGACTTGGGGGGCATACGCAGTATTTT. The chain has TRBV19 and TRBJ2-3; tentative D call: TRBD2 (7 bases). With 2 bases removed from V and 7 bases from J, the gap between germline ends came to 31 bases. CDR3 size: 20 residues. CDR1 LNHDA and CDR2 SQIVND come from the germline V gene (reference sequence). The full variable domain, its missing parts supplied by reference TRBV19 and TRBJ2-3, is DGGITQSPKYLFRKEGQNVTLSCEQNLNHDAMYWYRQDPGQGLRLIYYSQIVNDFQKGDIAEGYSVSREKKESFPLTVTSAQKNPTAFYLCASSIRRGAGTGLGGHTQYFGPGTRLTVL.